The clone carrying this TCR beta chain was counted only a few times. The sample belongs to a study of blood T cell repertoires in COVID-19. Study as a whole: Material from acute and convalescent COVID-19 was sourced from the United States, Italy and Spain.

Methods used by the authors: Reference gene primer amplification gave estimated nucleated cell counts. Here immunoSEQ multiplex PCR was the method, and the copy in TCRdb shows in-frame clones only, minus some. V and J calls and clone size are copied from that table; D and trimming were computed from the DNA. The sample lists around 250,000 clones; roughly 83% were seen once. The CDR3 spans 15 residues. CDR1 is MGHRA, CDR2 YSYEKL, per germline. The V and J ends lost 0 bases and 1 base respectively, with 9 bases between them. This receptor was identified in a woman over 75 with COVID-19, enrolled during active disease. The material sequenced was peripheral blood. The V and J genes are TRBV4-1 and TRBJ1-2, with unresolved D. CDR3 in DNA: TGCGCCAGCAGCCAAGATACCGGGAATAACTATGGCTACACCTTC. This sequence encodes CASSQDTGNNYGYTF.